Below are 30 T cell receptor beta chains sequenced from a single sample in a study of T cells in Graves' hyperthyroidism and ophthalmopathy (dated by TCRdb to between 2019 and 2020). Preparation of the library involved multiplex PCR. For sequencing, an Illumina HiSeq 2000 was employed. Amplification of TCR beta CDR3 regions was carried out from RNA transcripts. For the first round of RT-PCR on the TCR CDR3, the HTBI primer set was used together with the Qiagen OneStep RT-PCR kit. The public reads were quality trimmed at Q25 with fastp and then assembled into clones with MiXCR by TCRdb, keeping productive beta chains. A single entry per CDR3 protein holds the most common genes and DNA from its merged rows. Here the sample has about 380,000 distinct CDR3 sequences; approximately 15% occur a single time. The top ten clonotypes cover approximately 11% of the sample. Source material: blood. Every receptor here comes from a woman aged 55-70 years with Graves' hyperthyroidism.

This clonotype was seen a few times. The chain uses TRBV18 and TRBJ2-1; weak D call: TRBD2 (5 bases). The CDR3 runs 14 residues. V lost 6 bases, J lost 3 bases, and 12 bases lay in between. Germline V gene lookup returns CDR1 KGHSH and CDR2 LQKENI. The CDR3 region is CASSLGAVYNEQFF. The CDR3 DNA sequence: TGTGCCAGCTCCCTGGGAGCGGTCTACAATGAGCAGTTCTTC.

A few counts support this clonotype. The gene calls are TRBV6-6 and TRBJ2-3, with a possible D match to TRBD2 (5 bases). The V end was cut by 2 bases, the J end by 6 bases, with 12 bases between. The CDR3 extends over 14 amino acids. Germline CDR1 is MNHNY and CDR2 is SVGAGI (reference sequence). The CDR3, as DNA: TGTGCCAGCAGTTACACACTAGGATCCGATACGCAGTATTTT. Translation gives CASSYTLGSDTQYF.

Turning to this clonotype: It may be a read error: a sequence one base away is much more abundant. V usage is TRBV3-1 and J usage is TRBJ2-3; 7 nucleotides align to TRBD2. In germline, CDR1 is LGHDT, CDR2 YNNKEL (reference sequence). CDR3 length: 20 residues. For the CDR3, the DNA is TGTGCCAGCAGCAAAGGCCGACTCCTGTTCAGGGAGGGGACCACAGGTACGCAGTATTTT. It yields the protein CASSKGRLLFREGTTGTQYF.

This chain joins TRBV5-1 and TRBJ2-1, with TRBD2 matching 13 bases. Germline CDR1 and CDR2: SGHRS and YFSETQ. V gave up 5 bases and J gave up 9 bases; unmatched junction bases: 11. This CDR3 is 16 amino acids long. The CDR3 sequence is CASRPPGLAGTSEQFF. CDR3 DNA sequence: TGCGCCAGCAGGCCCCCGGGACTAGCGGGGACCAGTGAGCAGTTCTTC.

The table lists this clonotype with many counts. The chain carries TRBV11-2 and TRBJ2-7, with TRBD2 as a possible D gene (8 bases). The CDR3 sequence is 17 residues long. Trimming left V 5 bases short and J 2 bases short, with 22 bases between. Germline CDR1 and CDR2: SGHAT and FQNNGV. The CDR3 nucleotides are TGTGCCAGCAGCCTCAGGGGGGGTCTAGCGGGTACCTACGAGCAGTACTTC. This sequence encodes CASSLRGGLAGTYEQYF. Drawing the rest from reference TRBV11-2 and TRBJ2-7, the complete variable domain is EAGVAQSPRYKIIEKRQSVAFWCNPISGHATLYWYQQILGQGPKLLIQFQNNGVVDDSQLPKDRFSAERLKGVDSTLKIQPAKLEDSAVYLCASSLRGGLAGTYEQYFGPGTRLTVT.

This clonotype was seen ten or more times. This sequence joins TRBV28 and TRBJ2-3; D unclear. Trimming took 5 bases from V and 1 from J, leaving 7 bases between them. CDR3 length equals 13 residues. Germline CDR1 and CDR2: MDHEN and SYDVKM. For the CDR3, the DNA is TGTGCCAGCAGTCGGGCCGGCACAGATACGCAGTATTTT. Its protein product is CASSRAGTDTQYF.

There are many counts of this clonotype. V gene TRBV27 combines with J gene TRBJ2-7; TRBD2 matches 8 bases. Germline V gene sequence: CDR1 MNHEY, CDR2 SMNVEV (reference sequence). The CDR3 consists of 15 residues. J lost 5 bases, V lost 0 bases, and 6 bases had no gene match. In DNA form, the CDR3 reads TGTGCCAGCAGTTTATCCTTCGGACTAGCCAACGAGCAGTACTTC. Amino acid sequence: CASSLSFGLANEQYF.

This clonotype was detected many times. The chain has TRBV7-6 and TRBJ2-1, with no clear D. Germline V lookup: CDR1 SGHVS, CDR2 FNYEAQ. CDR3 length: 16 amino acids. V was shortened by 5 bases and J by 0 bases, with 14 bases between the two germline ends. The CDR3 DNA sequence: TGTGCCAGCAGCCCCTCCCCCCTTGTCTCCTACAATGAGCAGTTCTTC. As protein: CASSPSPLVSYNEQFF.

J is TRBJ2-5 and V is TRBV12-3 or TRBV12-4; no firm D call. Trimming removed 7 bases at V and 3 bases at J, with 12 bases between. The CDR3 has 13 amino acids. CDR3 nucleotides: TGTGCCAGCAAAAGGACCCAGAAAGAGACCCAGTACTTC. Encoded protein: CASKRTQKETQYF.

This clonotype was seen ten or more times. V usage is TRBV7-2 and J usage is TRBJ2-5; no definite D call. The CDR3 is 15 residues long. Germline CDR1 and CDR2: SGHTA and FQGNSA. Trimming stripped 0 bases from V and 6 bases from J, with 14 bases between. The CDR3 sequence is CASSLAPLAGKTQYF. In DNA form, the CDR3 reads TGTGCCAGCAGCTTAGCGCCTTTAGCTGGGAAGACCCAGTACTTC.

This clonotype has ten or more counts. The rearrangement joins TRBV29-1 to TRBJ1-2; D ambiguous. Between the trimmed V and J ends, which lost 0 bases and 0 bases, there was a span of 8 bases. This CDR3 region has 14 residues. Per the germline V gene, CDR1 is SQVTM and CDR2 is ANQGSEA. The CDR3 sequence: CSVEEMTPNYGYTF. In DNA, the CDR3 is TGCAGCGTTGAAGAGATGACACCTAACTATGGCTACACCTTC.

This clonotype was observed at least ten times. V is TRBV24-1 and J is TRBJ2-1; D is unresolved. The CDR3 totals 11 residues. The V and J ends lost 4 bases and 10 bases respectively, with 7 bases between them. From germline, CDR1 is KGHDR and CDR2 SFDVKD. CDR3: CATSDKEEQFF. The DNA for the CDR3 is TGTGCCACCAGTGACAAAGAGGAGCAGTTCTTC.

This clonotype appeared many times. The genes are TRBV10-3 and TRBJ2-1; D possibly uses TRBD1 or TRBD2 (5 bases each). This CDR3 spans 14 amino acids. Trimming pared 9 bases from V and 5 bases from J, leaving 17 bases between. CDR1 is ENHRY and CDR2 is SYGVKD in the germline V gene. CDR3 sequence: CAIGVASNHNEQFF. As DNA, the CDR3 is TGTGCCATAGGGGTAGCGAGTAATCACAATGAGCAGTTCTTC.

This clonotype was seen many times. CDR3 sequence reads: CASSLALQNTEAFF. Here the CDR3 DNA reads TGCGCCAGCAGCTTGGCCTTACAGAACACTGAAGCTTTCTTT. The chain carries TRBV5-1 and TRBJ1-1, with D hard to call. Germline assignment: CDR1 SGHRS and CDR2 YFSETQ. V shed 0 bases and J shed 1 base, with 7 bases lying between them. The CDR3 has 14 residues.

For this clonotype: The junction departs from germline at one end; a sequencing error may be responsible. The V gene is TRBV27, the J gene TRBJ2-1, with 10 bases that match TRBD2. Germline V gene lookup returns CDR1 MNHEY and CDR2 SMNVEV (reference sequence). The CDR3 sequence is 15 residues long. CDR3 protein: CVSSLAGGASNEQFF. The CDR3 DNA is TGTGTCAGCAGTTTAGCGGGAGGCGCGAGCAATGAGCAGTTCTTC.

This clonotype was detected many times. The rearrangement joins TRBV12-3 or TRBV12-4 to TRBJ2-1, with D unclear. V lost 2 bases, J lost 5 bases, and 7 bases lay in between. CDR3 length: 13 residues. This CDR3 reads CASSLRLNNEQFF. The CDR3 DNA reads TGTGCCAGCAGTTTACGGCTGAACAATGAGCAGTTCTTC.

The rearrangement joins TRBV20-1 to TRBJ1-1, with 8 bases matching TRBD1. Germline V lookup: CDR1 DFQATT, CDR2 SNEGSKA (reference sequence). The J segment lost 0 bases and the V segment lost 7 bases, leaving 13 bases of the junction unmatched. The CDR3 extends over 16 amino acids. In DNA form, the CDR3 reads TGCAGTGTAGTTCGGAGAGACAGGGGACTGAACACTGAAGCTTTCTTT. Translating gives CSVVRRDRGLNTEAFF.

The J gene is TRBJ1-1, the V gene TRBV19, with TRBD1 identical over 9 bases. CDR1 is LNHDA, CDR2 SQIVND, per germline (reference sequence). The junction had 6 bases not matched to a gene; V was cut back by 2 bases and J by 5 bases. The CDR3 contains 15 residues. For the CDR3, the DNA is TGTGCCAGTAGTATACCCGGGACAGGGAGAACTGAAGCTTTCTTT. It is translated as CASSIPGTGRTEAFF.

This clonotype was seen at least ten times. This chain joins TRBV28 and TRBJ2-3; 9 bases are shared with TRBD2. This CDR3 comprises 15 residues. Germline values: CDR1 MDHEN, CDR2 SYDVKM. The V and J ends lost 6 bases and 2 bases, in that order; junction bases with no gene match: 6. In DNA, the CDR3 is TGTGCCAGCAGGTTAGCGGGAGCTAACACAGATACGCAGTATTTT. It specifies CASRLAGANTDTQYF. Supplemented by reference TRBV28 and TRBJ2-3, the full variable domain reads DVKVTQSSRYLVKRTGEKVFLECVQDMDHENMFWYRQDPGLGLRLIYFSYDVKMKEKGDIPEGYSVSREKKERFSLILESASTNQTSMYLCASRLAGANTDTQYFGPGTRLTVL.

This clonotype showed up many times. The V and J genes are TRBV19 and TRBJ2-7; 9 positions agree with TRBD1. CDR1 and CDR2 from the germline V gene are LNHDA and SQIVND (reference sequence). J was trimmed by 3 bases and V by 5 bases; bases with no gene match: 14. The CDR3 totals 17 residues. The CDR3 sequence is CASSGGQGHIGNYEQYF. CDR3 nucleotide sequence: TGTGCCAGTAGTGGGGGACAGGGACATATAGGCAACTACGAGCAGTACTTC.

This clonotype was recorded at least ten times. The genes are TRBV20-1 and TRBJ2-2; 11 bases are shared with TRBD2. Germline trimming cut 4 bases from V and 0 bases from J; bases unmatched to any gene: 1. The CDR3 contains 15 residues. Per germline, CDR1 DFQATT and CDR2 SNEGSKA (reference sequence). CDR3 nucleotide sequence: TGCAGTGCTACGACTAGCGGGACGAACACCGGGGAGCTGTTTTTT. Translating it yields CSATTSGTNTGELFF.

This clonotype was counted only a few times. The rearrangement joins TRBV29-1 to TRBJ2-3, with D perhaps matching TRBD1 or TRBD2 (5 bases each). With 8 bases removed from V and 1 base from J, the gap between germline ends came to 16 bases. Germline-derived CDR1 and CDR2 are SQVTM and ANQGSEA. The CDR3 is 14 amino acids. The CDR3 DNA reads as TGCAGCTCGGGGACGGCTAGTGGCACAGATACGCAGTATTTT. Amino acid sequence: CSSGTASGTDTQYF.

This clonotype came up many times. The rearrangement uses TRBV5-6 and TRBJ2-3, with 7 bases matching TRBD2. The V segment lost 4 bases and the J segment 1 base; nucleotides outside the gene matches: 3. Germline assignment: CDR1 SGHDT and CDR2 YYEEEE. There are 14 residues in the CDR3. CDR3 DNA sequence: TGTGCCAGCAGCACTAGCGACGGCACAGATACGCAGTATTTT. It encodes CASSTSDGTDTQYF.

This clonotype was detected ten times or more. The chain is built from TRBV6-1 and TRBJ2-3, with no clear D. The CDR3 runs 14 residues. Germline V gene lookup returns CDR1 MNHNS and CDR2 SASEGT. Trimming left V 6 bases short and J 3 bases short, with 13 bases between. CDR3 residues: CASRSGQRTDTQYF. CDR3 nucleotides: TGTGCCAGCAGATCTGGGCAGAGGACAGATACGCAGTATTTT.

This clonotype was observed at least ten times. The V call is TRBV27, the J call TRBJ2-1; 13 positions match TRBD2. The CDR3 is made up of 18 amino acids. Germline V CDR1 and CDR2: MNHEY, SMNVEV (reference sequence). V was pared by 6 bases and J by 0 bases, with 8 bases of the junction left unmatched. The CDR3 DNA reads as TGTGCCAGCAGCCCACTAGCGGGAGGGCCAACCTCCTACAATGAGCAGTTCTTC. Translating it yields CASSPLAGGPTSYNEQFF.

This sequence joins TRBV20-1 and TRBJ2-3; TRBD2 matches at 12 bases. The V segment lost 5 bases and the J segment 2 bases; nucleotides outside the gene matches: 5. Germline V CDR1 and CDR2: DFQATT, SNEGSKA (reference sequence). The CDR3 length is 15 residues. The CDR3 DNA reads TGCAGTGCTGGAGGACTAGCGGGGTTCACAGATACGCAGTATTTT. Amino acids: CSAGGLAGFTDTQYF.

This clonotype was observed once. It may be a read error: a sequence one base away is much more abundant. The gene calls are TRBV30 and TRBJ2-5; maybe TRBD1 (5 bases). There are 14 residues in the CDR3. CDR1 GTSNPN and CDR2 SVGIG come from the germline V gene (reference sequence). The CDR3 sequence is CDWSARQTQETQYF. In nucleotides, the CDR3 is TGTGACTGGAGTGCCCGACAGACCCAAGAGACCCAGTACTTC. The full variable domain, completed using reference TRBV30 and TRBJ2-5, is SQTIHQWPATLVQPVGSPLSLECTVEGTSNPNLYWYRQAAGRGLQLLFYSVGIGQISSEVPQNLSASRPQDRQFILSSKKLLLSDSGFYLCDWSARQTQETQYFGPGTRLLVL.

The J gene is TRBJ2-1, the V gene TRBV24-1; TRBD2 agrees at 9 bases. Germline-derived CDR1 and CDR2 are KGHDR and SFDVKD. CDR3 length equals 16 residues. The junction had 8 bases not matched to a gene; V was cut back by 3 bases and J by 6 bases. The CDR3 loop is CATSDMRPGLANEQFF. The CDR3 DNA reads TGTGCCACCAGTGATATGAGACCGGGACTAGCCAATGAGCAGTTCTTC.

This clonotype was observed a few times. The gene calls are TRBV6-1 and TRBJ2-2, with 9 bases that match TRBD2. CDR1 is MNHNS and CDR2 is SASEGT in the germline V gene. The length of the CDR3 is 16 residues. The J segment lost 4 bases and the V segment lost 8 bases, leaving 11 bases of the junction unmatched. The CDR3 nucleotides are TGTGCCAGCCGTGTTATAGCGGGAGTCGGCACCGGGGAGCTGTTTTTT. Translated: CASRVIAGVGTGELFF.

This clonotype showed up just a few times. V is TRBV11-2 and J is TRBJ1-5, with 9 positions matching TRBD1. Germline CDR1 SGHAT, CDR2 FQNNGV. V trimming: 9 bases; J trimming: 6 bases; junction bases outside the gene matches: 18. CDR3 length: 17 residues. CDR3 sequence: CASTPSGDRVGSQPQHF. The CDR3 DNA is TGTGCCAGTACCCCGTCGGGGGACAGGGTTGGGAGTCAGCCCCAGCATTTT.